These 16 T cell receptor beta chains share one sample of origin, sequenced in a study of post-analysis software for immune sequencing data. Unique molecular identifiers featured in each of the TCR beta cDNA libraries. Each CDR3 protein gets one entry after TCRdb re-called the PCR reads with MiXCR. The sample has under 200,000 distinct CDR3 sequences; approximately 35% are singletons. The sample consisted of blood, taken after autologous hematopoietic stem cell transplantation. The receptor source for this set is a girl aged 10 to 17 with multiple sclerosis.

The chain combines TRBV11-3 with TRBJ2-7; the match to TRBD1 covers 9 bases. The V and J ends lost 5 bases and 5 bases, in that order; junction bases with no gene match: 10. This CDR3 is 15 amino acids long. The germline CDR1 and CDR2 sequences are SGHNT and YENEEA. The CDR3 protein is CASSKRQGGDDEQYF. CDR3 DNA: TGTGCCAGCAGCAAACGACAGGGGGGGGACGACGAGCAGTACTTC.

The chain links TRBV4-3 to TRBJ2-2; D is undetermined. This CDR3 contains 15 residues. V lost 2 bases and J 5 bases, leaving 12 bases between the germline ends. CDR1 LGHNA and CDR2 YSLEER come from the germline V gene. CDR3 in DNA: TGCGCCAGCAGCCAACGCTCCTCCCAGACCGGGGAGCTGTTTTTT. This codes for CASSQRSSQTGELFF.

This clonotype was found a few times. The CDR3 region is CASNDDGLALETQYF. As DNA, the CDR3 is TGTGCCAGCAATGATGATGGACTTGCCCTTGAGACCCAGTACTTC. V is TRBV6-1 and J is TRBJ2-5, with a weak D call TRBD2 (5 bases). V was shortened by 7 bases and J by 5 bases, with 20 bases between the two germline ends. The CDR3 is 15 residues long. CDR1 is MNHNS, CDR2 SASEGT, per germline.

The rearrangement joins TRBV27 to TRBJ1-2; TRBD1 matches 9 bases. V lost 5 bases, J lost 8 bases, and 15 bases stayed unmatched. Germline CDR1 MNHEY, CDR2 SMNVEV (reference sequence). CDR3 length: 16 amino acids. The CDR3 sequence: CASSLNPTGTGIGYTF. In DNA, the CDR3 is TGTGCCAGCAGTCTGAATCCTACCGGGACAGGGATCGGCTACACCTTC.

The chain links TRBV9 to TRBJ2-1, with 13 bases that match TRBD2. Germline V gene data show CDR1 as SGDLS and CDR2 as YYNGEE. This CDR3 contains 15 residues. The trim removed 0 bases at V and 7 bases at J, leaving 1 base unmatched. DNA for the CDR3: TGTGCCAGCAGCGTAGGACTAGCGGGAGGAAATGAGCAGTTCTTC. As protein: CASSVGLAGGNEQFF.

The DNA for the CDR3 is TGCAGCGTTGAAGACTTTGTTGGGACAGGGTCCGGCGAGCAGTACTTC. It is translated as CSVEDFVGTGSGEQYF. The genes are TRBV29-1 and TRBJ2-7, with 9 bases lining up with TRBD1. This CDR3 region has 16 residues. V gave up 0 bases and J gave up 6 bases; unmatched junction bases: 12. In germline, CDR1 is SQVTM, CDR2 ANQGSEA.

Worth noting for this clonotype: One junction end does not reproduce the germline sequence, and a read error may be involved. The rearrangement joins TRBV2 to TRBJ1-2; D is uncertain. The CDR3 is made up of 13 amino acids. CDR1 is SNHLY and CDR2 is FYNNEI in the germline V gene. As DNA, the CDR3 is TGTGCCAGCAGCCCTGGAGTAAACTATGGCCACACCTTC. Its translation is CASSPGVNYGHTF.

Points on this clonotype: The germline gene is not matched at one end of the junction; a read error may be the cause. The chain employs TRBV27 and TRBJ2-1, with D possibly called TRBD1 or TRBD2 (5 bases each). This CDR3 has 14 residues. Germline CDR1 MNHEY, CDR2 SMNVEV (reference sequence). CDR3 nucleotides: TGTGCCAGCAGTCGGGACCGCGCCTACAATGAACAGTTCTTC. This codes for CASSRDRAYNEQFF.

A remark on this clonotype: Given a much more abundant clone one base away, this may be a read error. The chain couples TRBV18 to TRBJ2-7, with TRBD1 identical over 8 bases. CDR3 size: 17 residues. The germline CDR1 and CDR2 sequences are KGHSH and LQKENI. V shed 2 bases, J shed 2 bases, and the junction held 11 bases outside the gene matches. The CDR3 DNA reads TGTGCCAGCTCACCAACCCCAAGCGGACAGGGCGCCTACGAGCAGTACTTC. Translated, it gives CASSPTPSGQGAYEQYF.

This chain links TRBV7-9 with TRBJ2-4; D perhaps matches TRBD1 (5 bases). In germline, CDR1 is SEHNR, CDR2 FQNEAQ (reference sequence). Trimming cost V 4 bases and J 2 bases, with 12 bases left between them. This CDR3 has 15 residues. Written as DNA, the CDR3 is TGTGCCAGCAGCTCCCACGACAGTCCCAAAAACATTCAGTACTTC. It specifies CASSSHDSPKNIQYF.

The chain carries TRBV14 and TRBJ2-7; D might be TRBD1 or TRBD2, each matching 5 bases. Germline loops: CDR1 SGHDN, CDR2 FVKESK. V lost 4 bases to trimming and J lost 0 bases, with 13 bases between them. The CDR3 runs 15 residues. CDR3 in amino acids: CASSRDEGLSYEQYF. The CDR3 DNA reads TGTGCCAGCAGCCGGGACGAGGGGCTCTCCTACGAGCAGTACTTC.

This clonotype has just a few counts. V is TRBV11-2 and J is TRBJ2-1; a possible D gene is TRBD1 (5 bases). Germline CDR1 is SGHAT and CDR2 is FQNNGV. Trimming cost V 1 base and J 7 bases, with 20 bases left between them. The CDR3 has 17 amino acids. The CDR3 nucleotides are TGTGCCAGCAGCTTAGGAAGGGGTAGGGGTAACAGGAATGAGCAGTTCTTC. It is translated as CASSLGRGRGNRNEQFF.

The genes are TRBV20-1 and TRBJ2-7, with D possibly matching TRBD1 (6 bases). This CDR3 region has 12 residues. Per the germline V gene, CDR1 is DFQATT and CDR2 is SNEGSKA (reference sequence). Trimming removed 1 base at V and 3 bases at J, with 7 bases between. The CDR3 sequence: CSARVQGYEQYF. The CDR3 DNA is TGCAGTGCTAGAGTACAGGGCTACGAGCAGTACTTC.

The chain uses TRBV29-1 and TRBJ2-7; perhaps TRBD2 as D (6 bases). CDR1 and CDR2 from the germline V gene are SQVTM and ANQGSEA. Trimming took 0 bases from V and 12 from J, leaving 12 bases between them. This CDR3 is 11 amino acids long. The chain's CDR3 is CSVEDPGLTYF. The CDR3 nucleotides read TGCAGCGTTGAAGATCCGGGACTTACGTACTTC.

The sample holds a few counts of this clonotype. V usage is TRBV29-1 and J usage is TRBJ2-7; TRBD2 might be the D (5 bases). V shed 5 bases and J shed 2 bases, with 13 bases lying between them. The CDR3 has 13 amino acids. The germline CDR1 and CDR2 sequences are SQVTM and ANQGSEA. CDR3 protein: CSVTPGLPYEQYF. CDR3 nucleotide sequence: TGCAGCGTTACGCCTGGACTCCCCTACGAGCAGTACTTC.

The table lists this clonotype with a few counts. The chain recombines TRBV7-3 with TRBJ2-1; a weak D match, TRBD1 (5 bases). Germline lookup yields CDR1 SGHTA and CDR2 FQGTGA. V lost 3 bases and J 6 bases, leaving 18 bases between the germline ends. The CDR3 has 16 residues. Here the CDR3 reads CASSFWGWIAFNEQFF. The DNA for the CDR3 is TGTGCCAGCAGCTTTTGGGGCTGGATTGCCTTCAATGAGCAGTTCTTC.